What follows is one T cell receptor (beta chain) and its context. This receptor's antigen is unknown. Qualities for individual bases were not recorded, and no much larger clone is one base off. Instrument on record: Illumina HiSeq 1500. TCRdb reanalyzed the raw reads on its own, using fastp at Q25 for trimming and MiXCR for clone calling, and kept in-frame beta chains. Rows are combined by CDR3 protein, so each entry shows the most common genes and DNA. The sample table records fewer than 850,000 distinct CDR3 sequences; about 29% of these occur just once. The ten largest clones capture around 14% of the sample. The data are from a study of T cell repertoires in cytomegalovirus infection (dated by TCRdb to about 2019). With respect to the entire study: Peptide stimulations targeted recently identified HLA-C-restricted CMV epitopes, whose presentation resists viral immunomodulation, together with well-studied HLA-B-restricted epitopes. The HLA type of each donor mattered for the analysis, because public TCR beta signatures pointed to carriage of CMV infection along with the matching HLA type.

The treatment or condition label corresponds to: in vitro stimulation with specific CMV peptide epitopes to enrich CMV-specific T cells. Results the study describes overall, beyond this receptor: The ex vivo response was dominated by HLA-C-restricted CMV-specific TCR beta clonotypes, which also provided the single most frequent clonotype in two of eight donors. In both this cohort and an independent approximately 370-donor cohort, the cumulative frequency of public TCR beta family members distinguished carriers of CMV infection plus the relevant HLA type.

The TCR was taken from a human donor in good health (CMV status not recorded). Some clones in this sample may be carry-over from other donors' samples. The source was cultured CD8+ T cells from PBMCs, collected from culture after CMV antigen stimulation.

For the CDR3, the sequence is CASSPLAGGVEQFF. The base sequence is TGTGCCAGCAGCCCTCTAGCGGGGGGGGTGGAGCAGTTCTTC. The sequence is built from TRBV12-3 or TRBV12-4 and TRBJ2-1; TRBD2 agrees with 12 junctional bases. CDR3 length: 14 amino acids, cysteine to phenylalanine. Just the 42-base CDR3 DNA is kept, in frame starting at base 1. Unmatched junction bases come to 7, with V trimmed by 6 bases and J by 10 bases.